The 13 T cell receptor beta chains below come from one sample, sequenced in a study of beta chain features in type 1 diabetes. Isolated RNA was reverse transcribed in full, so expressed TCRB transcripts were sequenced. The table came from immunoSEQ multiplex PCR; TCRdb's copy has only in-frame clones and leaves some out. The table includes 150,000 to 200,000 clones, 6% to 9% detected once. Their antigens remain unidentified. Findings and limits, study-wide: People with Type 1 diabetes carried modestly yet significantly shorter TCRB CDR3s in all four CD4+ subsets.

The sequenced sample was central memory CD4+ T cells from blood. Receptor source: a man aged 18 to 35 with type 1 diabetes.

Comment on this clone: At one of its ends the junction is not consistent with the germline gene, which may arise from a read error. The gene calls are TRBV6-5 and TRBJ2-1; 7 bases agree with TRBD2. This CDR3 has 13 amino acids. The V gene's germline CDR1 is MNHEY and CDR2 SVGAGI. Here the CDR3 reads CASSYVVAGEPVF. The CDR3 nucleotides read TGTGCCAGCAGTTACGTCGTAGCGGGTGAACCCGTCTTC.

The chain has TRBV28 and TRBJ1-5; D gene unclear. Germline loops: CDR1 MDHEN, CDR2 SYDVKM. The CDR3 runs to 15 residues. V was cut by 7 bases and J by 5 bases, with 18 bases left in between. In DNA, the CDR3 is TGTGCCAGCACAACGGCCGGGGAGGGATATCAGCCCCAGCATTTT. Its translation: CASTTAGEGYQPQHF.

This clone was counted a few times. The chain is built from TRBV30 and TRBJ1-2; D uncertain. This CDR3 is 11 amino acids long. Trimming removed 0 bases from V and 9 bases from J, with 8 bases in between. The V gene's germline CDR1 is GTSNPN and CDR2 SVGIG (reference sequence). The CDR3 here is CAWSVGESYTF. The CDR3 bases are TGTGCCTGGAGTGTCGGGGAGAGCTACACCTTC.

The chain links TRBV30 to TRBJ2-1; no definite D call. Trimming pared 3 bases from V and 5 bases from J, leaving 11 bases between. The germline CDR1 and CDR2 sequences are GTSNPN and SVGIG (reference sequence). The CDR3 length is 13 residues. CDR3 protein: CAWSPTWNNEQFF. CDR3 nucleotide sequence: TGTGCCTGGAGCCCGACTTGGAACAATGAGCAGTTCTTC.

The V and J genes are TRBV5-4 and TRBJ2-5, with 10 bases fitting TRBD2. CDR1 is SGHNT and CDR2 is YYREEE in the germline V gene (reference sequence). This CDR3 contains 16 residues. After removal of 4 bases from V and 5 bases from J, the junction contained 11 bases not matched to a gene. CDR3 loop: CASSRISSGSTETQYF. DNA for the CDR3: TGTGCCAGCAGCCGTATTTCTAGCGGGAGTACGGAGACCCAGTACTTC.

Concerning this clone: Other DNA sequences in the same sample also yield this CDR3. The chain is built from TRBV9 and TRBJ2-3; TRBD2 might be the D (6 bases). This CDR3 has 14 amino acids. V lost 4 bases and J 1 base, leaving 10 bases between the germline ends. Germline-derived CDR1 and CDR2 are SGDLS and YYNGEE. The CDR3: CASSRPGGTDTQYF. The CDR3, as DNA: TGTGCCAGCAGCCGGCCGGGGGGCACAGATACGCAGTATTTT.

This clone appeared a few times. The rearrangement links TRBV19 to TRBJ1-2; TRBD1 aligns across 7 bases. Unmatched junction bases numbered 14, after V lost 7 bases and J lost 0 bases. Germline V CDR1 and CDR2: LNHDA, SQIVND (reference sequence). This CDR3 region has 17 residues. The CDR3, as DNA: TGTGCCAGTACGGGGTCTGCAGGGGGTCAAGCTAACTATGGCTACACCTTC. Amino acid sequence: CASTGSAGGQANYGYTF.

The CDR3 region is CAWSALTDTSGNTIYF. The DNA for the CDR3 is TGTGCCTGGAGCGCACTCACAGATACGTCCGGAAACACCATATATTTT. The chain is built from TRBV30 and TRBJ1-3, with no clear D. The germline V gene encodes CDR1 GTSNPN and CDR2 SVGIG (reference sequence). The V and J ends lost 3 bases and 4 bases respectively, with 19 bases between them. The CDR3 sequence is 16 residues long.

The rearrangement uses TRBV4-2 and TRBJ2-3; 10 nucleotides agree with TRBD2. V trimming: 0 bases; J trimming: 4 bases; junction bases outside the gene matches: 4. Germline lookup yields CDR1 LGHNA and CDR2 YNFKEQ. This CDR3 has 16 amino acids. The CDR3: CASSQDGTSGADTQYF. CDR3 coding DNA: TGTGCCAGCAGCCAAGATGGCACTAGCGGGGCAGATACGCAGTATTTT.

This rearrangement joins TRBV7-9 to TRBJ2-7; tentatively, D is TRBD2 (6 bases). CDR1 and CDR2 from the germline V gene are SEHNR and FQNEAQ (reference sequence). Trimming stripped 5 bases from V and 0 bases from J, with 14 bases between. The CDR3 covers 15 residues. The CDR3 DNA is TGTGCCAGCAGCGAAGGCTCCGGGAGCTCCTACGAGCAGTACTTC. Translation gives CASSEGSGSSYEQYF.

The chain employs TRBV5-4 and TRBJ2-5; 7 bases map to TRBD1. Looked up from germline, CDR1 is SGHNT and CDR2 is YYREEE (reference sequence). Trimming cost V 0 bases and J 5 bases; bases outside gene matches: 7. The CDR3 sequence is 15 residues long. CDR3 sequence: CASSLDRGGVETQYF. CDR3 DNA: TGTGCCAGCAGCTTGGACAGGGGTGGTGTCGAGACCCAGTACTTC.

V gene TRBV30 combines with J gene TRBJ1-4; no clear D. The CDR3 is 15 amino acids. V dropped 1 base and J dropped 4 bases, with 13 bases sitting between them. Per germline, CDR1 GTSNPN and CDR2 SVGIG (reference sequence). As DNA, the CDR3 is TGTGCCTGGAGTGAAGCGGCAGGCATTAATGAAAAACTGTTTTTT. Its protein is CAWSEAAGINEKLFF.

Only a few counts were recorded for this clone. The CDR3 region has the DNA TGTGCCTGGACGAGGACTGAAGCTTTCTTT. This sequence encodes CAWTRTEAFF. The chain carries TRBV30 and TRBJ1-1; D is uncertain. The ends were cut back, 4 bases at V and 5 bases at J, with 5 bases in the middle. Germline values: CDR1 GTSNPN, CDR2 SVGIG (reference sequence). The CDR3 extends over 10 amino acids. The variable domain in full, with the rest retrieved from reference TRBV30 and TRBJ1-1, is SQTIHQWPATLVQPVGSPLSLECTVEGTSNPNLYWYRQAAGRGLQLLFYSVGIGQISSEVPQNLSASRPQDRQFILSSKKLLLSDSGFYLCAWTRTEAFFGQGTRLTVV.